What follows describes a single TCR beta chain. This sample stems from a study of Ad26.COV2.S vaccination and SARS-CoV-2 variants. The CDR3 covers 15 residues. Specified treatment: 19 received Ad26.COV2.S at low or high dose, single or two shots; about 5 received placebo; per-sample allocation not given. Collection of samples fell on day 63 after the first vaccine or placebo injection. In Boston, an adult donor aged 18-55 years took part. Profiled with immunoSEQ multiplex PCR; TCRdb holds only in-frame clones, not every one. The table includes 200,000 to 250,000 clones, roughly 90% detected once. This receptor was taken from a person between 18 and 60 years old who received the Ad26.COV2.S COVID-19 vaccine or a placebo. Sequenced here: peripheral blood, sampled in a trial of Ad26.COV2.S vaccine versus placebo. The V and J genes are TRBV21-1 and TRBJ2-2; whether TRBD2, the table's D call, matches the DNA was not checked. TRBV21-1 is termed a pseudogene. CDR3 DNA: TGTGCCAGCTACCTTCGGGTAGCTAACACCGGGGAGCTGTTTTTT. Its protein is CASYLRVANTGELFF.